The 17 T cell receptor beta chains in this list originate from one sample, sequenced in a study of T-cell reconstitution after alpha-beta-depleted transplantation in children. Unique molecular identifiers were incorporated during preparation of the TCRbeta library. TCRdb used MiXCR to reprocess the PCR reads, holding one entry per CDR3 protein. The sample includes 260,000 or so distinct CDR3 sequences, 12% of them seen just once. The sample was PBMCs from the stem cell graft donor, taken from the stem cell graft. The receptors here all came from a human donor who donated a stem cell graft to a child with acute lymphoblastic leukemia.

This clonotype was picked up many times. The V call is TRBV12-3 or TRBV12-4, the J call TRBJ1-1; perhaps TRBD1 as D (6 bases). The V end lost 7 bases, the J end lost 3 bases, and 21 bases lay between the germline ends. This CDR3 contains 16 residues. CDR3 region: CASNVFGGALDTEAFF. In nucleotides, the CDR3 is TGTGCCAGCAATGTTTTCGGGGGCGCTCTGGACACTGAAGCTTTCTTT.

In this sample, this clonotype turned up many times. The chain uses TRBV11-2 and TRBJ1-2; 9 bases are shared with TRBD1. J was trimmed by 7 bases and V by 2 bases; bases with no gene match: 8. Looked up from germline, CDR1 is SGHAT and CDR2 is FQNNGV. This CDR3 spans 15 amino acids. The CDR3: CASSLITRGQGGYTF. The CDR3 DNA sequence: TGTGCCAGCAGCTTAATAACGAGGGGACAGGGTGGCTACACCTTC.

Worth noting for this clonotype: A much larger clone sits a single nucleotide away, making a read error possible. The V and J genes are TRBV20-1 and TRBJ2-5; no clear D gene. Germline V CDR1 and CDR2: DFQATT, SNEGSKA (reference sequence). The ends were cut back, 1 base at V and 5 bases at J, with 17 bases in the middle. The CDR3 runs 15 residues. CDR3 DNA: TGCAGTGCTAGAGTTCATCTAGGAATTCACGAGACCCAGTACTTC. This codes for CSARVHLGIHETQYF.

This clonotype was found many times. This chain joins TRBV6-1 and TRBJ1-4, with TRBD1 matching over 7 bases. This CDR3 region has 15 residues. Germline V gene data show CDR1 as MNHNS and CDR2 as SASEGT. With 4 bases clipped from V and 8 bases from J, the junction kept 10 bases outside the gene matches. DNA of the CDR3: TGTGCCAGCAGTGTCATAACAGGGGTTAGGGAAAAACTGTTTTTT. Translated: CASSVITGVREKLFF.

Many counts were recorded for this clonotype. This CDR3 is CAWRHRRGELFF. The CDR3, as DNA: TGTGCCTGGAGACATAGACGCGGGGAGCTGTTTTTT. The chain combines TRBV30 with TRBJ2-2; D is ambiguous. This CDR3 spans 12 amino acids. The germline CDR1 and CDR2 sequences are GTSNPN and SVGIG (reference sequence). Trimming left V 3 bases short and J 7 bases short, with 9 bases between.

The CDR3, as DNA: TGTGCCTGGAGAAGAGGGAACAATGAGCAGTTCTTC. This codes for CAWRRGNNEQFF. V gene TRBV30 combines with J gene TRBJ2-1; possibly TRBD2 for D (5 bases). This CDR3 comprises 12 residues. With 3 bases removed from V and 5 bases from J, the gap between germline ends came to 8 bases. From germline, CDR1 is GTSNPN and CDR2 SVGIG (reference sequence).

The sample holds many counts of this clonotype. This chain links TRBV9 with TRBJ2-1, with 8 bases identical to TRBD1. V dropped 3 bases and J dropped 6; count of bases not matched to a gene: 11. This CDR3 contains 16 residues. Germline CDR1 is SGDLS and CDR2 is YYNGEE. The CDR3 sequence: CASSAYQGAPGNEQFF. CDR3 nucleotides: TGTGCCAGCAGCGCCTACCAGGGGGCGCCGGGCAATGAGCAGTTCTTC. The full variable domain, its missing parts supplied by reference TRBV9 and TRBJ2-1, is DSGVTQTPKHLITATGQRVTLRCSPRSGDLSVYWYQQSLDQGLQFLIQYYNGEERAKGNILERFSAQQFPDLHSELNLSSLELGDSALYFCASSAYQGAPGNEQFFGPGTRLTVL.

In DNA form, the CDR3 reads TGTGCCAGCAGTTTAATGCACAATGAGCAGTTCTTC. Translating it yields CASSLMHNEQFF. The rearrangement uses TRBV12-3 or TRBV12-4 and TRBJ2-1; no clear D gene. Trimming shortened V by 2 bases and J by 5 bases, and 4 bases separated the two germline ends. This CDR3 has 12 amino acids.

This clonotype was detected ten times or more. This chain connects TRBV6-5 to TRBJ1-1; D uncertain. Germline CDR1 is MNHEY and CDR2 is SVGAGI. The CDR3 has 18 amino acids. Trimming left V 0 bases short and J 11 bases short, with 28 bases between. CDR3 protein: CASSYSKKLQAGIGRAFF. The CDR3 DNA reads TGTGCCAGCAGTTACTCGAAAAAGTTGCAAGCCGGGATCGGTAGGGCTTTCTTT.

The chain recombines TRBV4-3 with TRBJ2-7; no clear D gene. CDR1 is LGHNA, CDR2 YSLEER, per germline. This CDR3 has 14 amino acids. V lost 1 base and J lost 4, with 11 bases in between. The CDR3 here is CASSQGVDGYEQYF. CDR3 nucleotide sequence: TGCGCCAGCAGCCAAGGGGTTGACGGGTACGAGCAGTACTTC.

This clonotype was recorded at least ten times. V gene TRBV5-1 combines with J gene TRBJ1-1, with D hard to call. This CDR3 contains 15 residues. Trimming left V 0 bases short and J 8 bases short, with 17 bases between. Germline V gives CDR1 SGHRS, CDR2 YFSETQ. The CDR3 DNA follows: TGCGCCAGCAGCTTGGACGCGGACTTGAGGTTCGAAGCTTTCTTT. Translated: CASSLDADLRFEAFF.

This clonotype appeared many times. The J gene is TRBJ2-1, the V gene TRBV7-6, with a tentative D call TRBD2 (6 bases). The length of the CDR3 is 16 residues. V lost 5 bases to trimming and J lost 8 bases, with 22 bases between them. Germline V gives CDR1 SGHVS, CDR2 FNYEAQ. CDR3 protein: CASSPTTGSLEDEQFF. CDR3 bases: TGTGCCAGCAGCCCCACTACCGGGAGTCTGGAAGATGAGCAGTTCTTC.

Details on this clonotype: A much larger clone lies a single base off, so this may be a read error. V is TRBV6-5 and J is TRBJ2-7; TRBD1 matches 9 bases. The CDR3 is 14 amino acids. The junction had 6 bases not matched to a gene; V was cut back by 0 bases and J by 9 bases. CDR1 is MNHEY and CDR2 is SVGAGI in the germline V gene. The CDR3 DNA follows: TGTGCCAGCAGTTACTCAACAGGGGGCGACGCGCAGTACTTC. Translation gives CASSYSTGGDAQYF.

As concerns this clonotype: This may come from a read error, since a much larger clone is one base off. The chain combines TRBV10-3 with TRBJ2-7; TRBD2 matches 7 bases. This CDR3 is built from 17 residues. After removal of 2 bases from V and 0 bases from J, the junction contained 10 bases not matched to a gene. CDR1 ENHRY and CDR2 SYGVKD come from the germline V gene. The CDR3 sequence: CAISERELAPSSYEQYF. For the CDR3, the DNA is TGTGCCATCAGTGAGAGGGAACTAGCGCCGAGCTCCTACGAGCAGTACTTC.

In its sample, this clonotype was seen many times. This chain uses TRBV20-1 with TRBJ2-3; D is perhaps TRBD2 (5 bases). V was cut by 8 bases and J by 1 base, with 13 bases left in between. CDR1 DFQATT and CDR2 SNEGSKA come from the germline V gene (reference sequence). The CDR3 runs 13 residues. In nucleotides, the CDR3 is TGCAGTCCTCTAGCCAGCGGCACAGATACGCAGTATTTT. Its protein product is CSPLASGTDTQYF.

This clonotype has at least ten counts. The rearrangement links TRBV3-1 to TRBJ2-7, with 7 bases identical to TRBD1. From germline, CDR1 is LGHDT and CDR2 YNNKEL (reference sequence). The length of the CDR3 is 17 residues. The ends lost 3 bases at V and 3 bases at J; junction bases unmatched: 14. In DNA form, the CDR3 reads TGTGCCAGCAGCCACGACAGGGCCTCCACTATTATCTACGAGCAGTACTTC. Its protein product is CASSHDRASTIIYEQYF.

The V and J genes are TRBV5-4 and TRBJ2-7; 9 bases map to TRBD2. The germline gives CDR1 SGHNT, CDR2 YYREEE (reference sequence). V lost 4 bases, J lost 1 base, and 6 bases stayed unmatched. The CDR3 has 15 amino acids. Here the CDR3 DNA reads TGTGCCAGCAGCGGCCCCAGCGGGAGGTCCTACGAGCAGTACTTC. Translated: CASSGPSGRSYEQYF.